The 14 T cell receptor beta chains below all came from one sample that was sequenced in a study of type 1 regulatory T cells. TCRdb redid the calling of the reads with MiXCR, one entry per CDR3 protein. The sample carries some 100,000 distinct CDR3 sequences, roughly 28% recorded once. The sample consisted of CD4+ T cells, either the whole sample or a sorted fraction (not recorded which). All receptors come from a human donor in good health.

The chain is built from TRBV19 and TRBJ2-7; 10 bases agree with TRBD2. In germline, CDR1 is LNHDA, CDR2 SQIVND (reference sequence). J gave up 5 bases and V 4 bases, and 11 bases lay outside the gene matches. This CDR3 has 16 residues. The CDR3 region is CASSTLSAGGPHEQYF. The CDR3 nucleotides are TGTGCCAGTAGTACCTTGTCAGCGGGAGGGCCGCACGAGCAGTACTTC.

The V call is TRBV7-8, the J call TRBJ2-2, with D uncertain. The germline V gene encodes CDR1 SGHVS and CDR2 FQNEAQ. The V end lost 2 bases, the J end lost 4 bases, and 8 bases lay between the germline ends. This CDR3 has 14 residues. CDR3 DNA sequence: TGTGCCAGCAGCTTAAGTCTGGCCACCGGGGAGCTGTTTTTT. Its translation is CASSLSLATGELFF. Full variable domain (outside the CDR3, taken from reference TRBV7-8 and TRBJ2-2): GAGVSQSPRYKVAKRGQDVALRCDPISGHVSLFWYQQALGQGPEFLTYFQNEAQLDKSGLPSDRFFAERPEGSVSTLKIQRTQQEDSAVYLCASSLSLATGELFFGEGSRLTVL.

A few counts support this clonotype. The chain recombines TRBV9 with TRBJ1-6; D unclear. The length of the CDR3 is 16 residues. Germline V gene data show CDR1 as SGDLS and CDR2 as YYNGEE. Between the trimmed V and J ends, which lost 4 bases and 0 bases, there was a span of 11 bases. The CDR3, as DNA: TGTGCCAGCAGCACCTCACTAGGCTCCTATAATTCACCCCTCCACTTT. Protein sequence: CASSTSLGSYNSPLHF.

The CDR3 DNA reads as TGTGCCAGCGGGGCCCAGTTTAGCGGATACAATGAGCAGTTCTTC. Translating gives CASGAQFSGYNEQFF. The chain has TRBV7-9 and TRBJ2-1, with D perhaps matching TRBD2 (6 bases). V shed 8 bases and J shed 4 bases, with 18 bases lying between them. Per germline, CDR1 SEHNR and CDR2 FQNEAQ (reference sequence). There are 15 residues in the CDR3.

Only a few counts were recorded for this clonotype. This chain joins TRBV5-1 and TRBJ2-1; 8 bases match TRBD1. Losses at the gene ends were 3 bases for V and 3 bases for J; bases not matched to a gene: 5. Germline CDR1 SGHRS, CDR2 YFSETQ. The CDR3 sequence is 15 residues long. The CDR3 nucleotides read TGCGCCAGCAGCTCCACAGGGGGTAACTACAATGAGCAGTTCTTC. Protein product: CASSSTGGNYNEQFF.

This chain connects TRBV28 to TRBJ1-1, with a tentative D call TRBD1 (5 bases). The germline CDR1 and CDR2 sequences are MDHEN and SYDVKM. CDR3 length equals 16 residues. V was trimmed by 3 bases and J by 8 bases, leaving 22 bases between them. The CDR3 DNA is TGTGCCAGCAGTTTCAATGCCCCAGGGATTACTATCGAAGCTTTCTTT. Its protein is CASSFNAPGITIEAFF.

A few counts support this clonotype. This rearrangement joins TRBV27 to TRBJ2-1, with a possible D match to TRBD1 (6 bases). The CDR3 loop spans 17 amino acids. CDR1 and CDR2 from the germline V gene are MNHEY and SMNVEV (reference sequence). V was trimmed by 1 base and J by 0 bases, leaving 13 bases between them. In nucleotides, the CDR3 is TGTGCCAGCAGTTTATTCGCCGGGACAAGCTCCTACAATGAGCAGTTCTTC. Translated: CASSLFAGTSSYNEQFF.

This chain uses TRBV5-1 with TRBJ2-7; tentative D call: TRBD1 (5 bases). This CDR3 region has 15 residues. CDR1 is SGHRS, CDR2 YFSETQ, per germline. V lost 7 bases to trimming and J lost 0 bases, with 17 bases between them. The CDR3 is CASSYGQGSSYEQYF. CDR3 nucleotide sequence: TGCGCCAGCTCATACGGGCAGGGAAGCTCCTACGAGCAGTACTTC.

CDR3 DNA: TGTGCCAGCAGCATAGGACCGACCCAAGAGACCCAGTACTTC. The encoded protein is CASSIGPTQETQYF. This sequence joins TRBV7-8 and TRBJ2-5; no clear D. CDR1 is SGHVS and CDR2 is FQNEAQ in the germline V gene. V was clipped by 5 bases and J by 1 base, with 11 bases between them. The CDR3 is 14 amino acids.

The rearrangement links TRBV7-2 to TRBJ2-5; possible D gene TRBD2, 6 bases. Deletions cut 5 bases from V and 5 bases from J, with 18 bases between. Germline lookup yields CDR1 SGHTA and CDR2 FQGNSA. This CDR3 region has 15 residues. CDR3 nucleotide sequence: TGTGCCAGCAGCCCGCCTGGGGGAGGTCGGGAGACCCAGTACTTC. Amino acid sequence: CASSPPGGGRETQYF.

The CDR3 protein is CATGHAYEQYF. Here the CDR3 DNA reads TGTGCCACCGGTCACGCGTACGAGCAGTACTTC. The chain combines TRBV10-3 with TRBJ2-7; no reliable D call. CDR3 length equals 11 residues. Trimming stripped 10 bases from V and 4 bases from J, with 11 bases between. Germline V gene data show CDR1 as ENHRY and CDR2 as SYGVKD.

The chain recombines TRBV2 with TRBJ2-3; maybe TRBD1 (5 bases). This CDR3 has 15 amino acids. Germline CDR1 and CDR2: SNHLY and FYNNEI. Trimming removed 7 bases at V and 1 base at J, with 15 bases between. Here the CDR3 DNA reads TGTGCCAGCACCCCCAGGGATTGGGGCACAGATACGCAGTATTTT. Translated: CASTPRDWGTDTQYF.

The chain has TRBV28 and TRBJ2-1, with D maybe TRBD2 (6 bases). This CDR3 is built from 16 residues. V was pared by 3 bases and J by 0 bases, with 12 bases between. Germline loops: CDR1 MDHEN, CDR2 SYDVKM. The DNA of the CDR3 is TGTGCCAGCAGTTTTACTAGCTACTACTCCTACAATGAGCAGTTCTTC. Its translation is CASSFTSYYSYNEQFF.

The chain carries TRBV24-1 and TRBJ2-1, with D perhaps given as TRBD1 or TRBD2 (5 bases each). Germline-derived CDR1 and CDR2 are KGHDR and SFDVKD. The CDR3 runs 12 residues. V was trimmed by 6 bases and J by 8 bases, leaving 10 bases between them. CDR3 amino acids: CATSRRDDEQFF. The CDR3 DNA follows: TGTGCCACCAGTCGCAGGGACGATGAGCAGTTCTTC.